The rows below give T cell receptor beta chains drawn from one sample of a study of T cell responses to AZD1222 COVID-19 vaccine. The table came from immunoSEQ multiplex PCR; TCRdb's copy has only in-frame clones and leaves some out. The data hold approximately 120,000 clones, with 90% observed a single time. The sample was peripheral blood, taken on day 0 of MenACWY control vaccination. The receptors were gathered from an adult in good health. Both conserved end residues are part of each CDR3. The D gene is left open where the match is weak. Rows give clone size only sometimes, using once, few, many, or a class for an expanded clone.

d_call: NA; j_call: TRBJ2-2; v_call: TRBV6-5; clone_size: NA; cdr3_nt: TGTGCCAGCAGTTACTCGGGCAAGGGCCCGAGAGGGGAGCTGTTTTTT; cdr3_aa: CASSYSGKGPRGELFF
d_call: NA; j_call: TRBJ2-1; v_call: TRBV7-8; clone_size: NA; cdr3_nt: TGTGCCAGCAGCTTAGTGGATAATGAGCAGTTCTTC; cdr3_aa: CASSLVDNEQFF
d_call: NA; j_call: TRBJ1-2; v_call: TRBV30; clone_size: NA; cdr3_nt: TGTGCCTGGAGCCCTATTATGGCGAACTATGGCTACACCTTC; cdr3_aa: CAWSPIMANYGYTF
d_call: NA; j_call: TRBJ2-3; v_call: TRBV6-5; clone_size: NA; cdr3_nt: TGTGCCAGCAGTAGGTCCCCAGATACGCAGTATTTT; cdr3_aa: CASSRSPDTQYF
d_call: NA; j_call: TRBJ1-3; v_call: TRBV7-9; clone_size: NA; cdr3_nt: TGTGCCAGCAACACCGGGACGGAAGGAAACACCATATATTTT; cdr3_aa: CASNTGTEGNTIYF
d_call: TRBD1; j_call: TRBJ1-5; v_call: TRBV3-1/TRBV3-2; clone_size: NA; cdr3_nt: TGTGCCAGCAGCCAGACAGGGGGTAGCAATCAGCCCCAGCATTTT; cdr3_aa: CASSQTGGSNQPQHF
d_call: TRBD1; j_call: TRBJ1-2; v_call: TRBV7-9; clone_size: NA; cdr3_nt: TGTGCCAGCAGCTTAGACCGGACAGGGAGCAGCTACACCTTC; cdr3_aa: CASSLDRTGSSYTF
d_call: NA; j_call: TRBJ2-4; v_call: TRBV12-2; clone_size: NA; cdr3_nt: TGTGCAAGTCGCTTTTTCGGTAGGTGGTGCTGCGCTCTAGCCAAAAACATTCAGTACTTC; cdr3_aa: CASRFFGRWCCALAKNIQYF
d_call: NA; j_call: TRBJ2-1; v_call: TRBV11-3; clone_size: few; cdr3_nt: TGTGCCAGCAGCATAGGCGCGGAAAGTTACAATGAGCAGTTCTTC; cdr3_aa: CASSIGAESYNEQFF
d_call: NA; j_call: TRBJ2-3; v_call: TRBV10-2; clone_size: NA; cdr3_nt: TGCGCCAGCGTAGAACATAGCACAGATACGCAGTATTTT; cdr3_aa: CASVEHSTDTQYF
d_call: NA; j_call: TRBJ1-2; v_call: TRBV6-2/TRBV6-3; clone_size: NA; cdr3_nt: TGTGCCAGCAGTCCGGACCGCTATGGCTACACCTTC; cdr3_aa: CASSPDRYGYTF
d_call: NA; j_call: TRBJ2-2; v_call: TRBV6-4; clone_size: NA; cdr3_nt: TGTGCCAGCAGTGACGGCAGTAATGGGGAGCTGTTTTTT; cdr3_aa: CASSDGSNGELFF
d_call: TRBD1; j_call: TRBJ1-1; v_call: TRBV28; clone_size: NA; cdr3_nt: TGTGCCAGCAGGGAATCGGGACAGCATCCGAACACTGAAGCTTTCTTT; cdr3_aa: CASRESGQHPNTEAFF
d_call: TRBD2; j_call: TRBJ2-7; v_call: TRBV4-2; clone_size: NA; cdr3_nt: TGTGCCAGCAGCCAAGATCCGGGGAGCGGGAGTTACGAGCAGTACTTC; cdr3_aa: CASSQDPGSGSYEQYF